This TCR beta chain is drawn from a study of blood T cell repertoires in COVID-19. Study details: Both acute and convalescent COVID-19 samples were obtained from the United States, Italy and Spain.

Generated by immunoSEQ multiplex PCR, the TCRdb table keeps only in-frame clones and is missing some. The table has almost 250,000 clones, around 85% seen once; the top ten hold approximately 8.2%. This study enrolled people aged 18 to 89 from about 24 US geographic areas. Participants were placed into cohorts based on the clinical history they reported. Sequences were obtained from PBMCs or T cells enriched from blood (not recorded which). This TCR derives from a woman aged 45-65 years with acute COVID-19.

The CDR3 region is CASSLNGGQGDTIYF. The CDR3 region has the DNA TGTGCCAGCAGCTTGAATGGGGGACAGGGGGACACCATATATTTT. The chain carries TRBV5-6 and TRBJ1-3; 11 nucleotides agree with TRBD1. The CDR3 is 15 amino acids. Trimming removed 1 base from V and 8 bases from J; junction bases left unmatched: 5. Germline CDR1 reads SGHDT; CDR2 reads YYEEEE.